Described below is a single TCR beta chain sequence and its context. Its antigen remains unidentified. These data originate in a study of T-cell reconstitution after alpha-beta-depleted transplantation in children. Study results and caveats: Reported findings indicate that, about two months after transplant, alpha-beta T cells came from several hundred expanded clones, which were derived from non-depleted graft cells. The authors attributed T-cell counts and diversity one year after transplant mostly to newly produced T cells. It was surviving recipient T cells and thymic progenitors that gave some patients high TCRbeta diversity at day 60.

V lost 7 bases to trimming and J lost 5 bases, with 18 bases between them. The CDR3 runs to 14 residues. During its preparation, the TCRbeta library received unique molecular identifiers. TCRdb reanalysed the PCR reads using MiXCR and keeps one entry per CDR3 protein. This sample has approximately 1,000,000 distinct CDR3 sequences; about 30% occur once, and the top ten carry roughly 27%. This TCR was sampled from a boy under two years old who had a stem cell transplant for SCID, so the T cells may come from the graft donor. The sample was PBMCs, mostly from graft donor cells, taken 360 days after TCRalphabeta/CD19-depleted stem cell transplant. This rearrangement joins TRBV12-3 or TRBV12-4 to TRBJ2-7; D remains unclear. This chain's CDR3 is CASINQRFSHEQYF. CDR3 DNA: TGTGCCAGCATTAACCAGAGGTTCAGCCACGAGCAGTACTTC.